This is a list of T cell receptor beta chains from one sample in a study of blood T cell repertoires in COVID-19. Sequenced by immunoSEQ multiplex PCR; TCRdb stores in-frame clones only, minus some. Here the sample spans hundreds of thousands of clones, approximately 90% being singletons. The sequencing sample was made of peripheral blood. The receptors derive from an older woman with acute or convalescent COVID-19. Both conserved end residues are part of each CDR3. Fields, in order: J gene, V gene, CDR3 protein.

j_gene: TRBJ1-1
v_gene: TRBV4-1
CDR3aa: CASTTTGVEAFF

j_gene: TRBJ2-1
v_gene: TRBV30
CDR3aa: CAWRALAGGPNEQFF

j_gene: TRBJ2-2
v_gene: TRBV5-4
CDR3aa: CASSFRGRGSNTGELFF

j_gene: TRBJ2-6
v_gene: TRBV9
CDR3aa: CASSVASAGANVLTF

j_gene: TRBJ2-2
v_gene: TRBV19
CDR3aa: CATEGGQGATGELFF

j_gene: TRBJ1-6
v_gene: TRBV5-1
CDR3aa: CASRPLQSNNSPLHF

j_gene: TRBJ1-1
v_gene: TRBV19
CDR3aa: CASSWRGPGNTEAFF

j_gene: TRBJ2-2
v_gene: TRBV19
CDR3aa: CASKETNAGTGELFF

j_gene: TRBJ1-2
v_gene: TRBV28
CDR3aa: CASMVAGTGYSNYGYTF

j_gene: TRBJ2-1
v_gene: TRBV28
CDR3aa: CAIWGPGQGAGEQFF

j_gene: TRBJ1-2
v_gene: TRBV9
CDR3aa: CASSASPRSNYGYTF

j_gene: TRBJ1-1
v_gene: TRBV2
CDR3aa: CAGQVRTGDTEAFF

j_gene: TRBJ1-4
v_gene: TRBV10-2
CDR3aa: CASSDRGQGNEKLFF

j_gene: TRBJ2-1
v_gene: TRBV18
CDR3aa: CASFGQREGEQFF

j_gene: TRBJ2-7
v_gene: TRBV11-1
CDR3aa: CASSPPDSRSSYEQYF

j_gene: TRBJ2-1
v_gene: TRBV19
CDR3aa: CASSIEVLAGVSANEQFF

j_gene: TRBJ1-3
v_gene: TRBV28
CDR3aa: CASSFGGNTIYF

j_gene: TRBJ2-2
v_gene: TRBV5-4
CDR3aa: CATAGAGSANTGELFF

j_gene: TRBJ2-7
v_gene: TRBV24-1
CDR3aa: CATSARSGTADSYEQYF

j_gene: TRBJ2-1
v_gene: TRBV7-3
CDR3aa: CASSSGTPGGEQFF

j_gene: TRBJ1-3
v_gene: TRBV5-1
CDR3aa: CASSVTGENTIYF

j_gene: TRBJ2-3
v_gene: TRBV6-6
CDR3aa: CASNQGTVLDTQYF

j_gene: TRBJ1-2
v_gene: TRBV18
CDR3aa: CASSPLQGDYGYTF

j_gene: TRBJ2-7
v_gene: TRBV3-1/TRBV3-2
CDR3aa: CASSPRLNGRADEQYF

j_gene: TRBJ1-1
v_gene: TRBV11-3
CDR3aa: CASSLGRGNTEAFF

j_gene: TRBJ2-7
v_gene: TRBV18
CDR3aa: CASSSTAGGGTYEQYF

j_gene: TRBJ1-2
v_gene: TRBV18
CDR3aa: CASSPARGSAGYTF

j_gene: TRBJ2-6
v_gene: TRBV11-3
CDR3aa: CASSQTGSGANVLTF

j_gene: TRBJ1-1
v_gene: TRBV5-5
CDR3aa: CASSPQANTEAFF

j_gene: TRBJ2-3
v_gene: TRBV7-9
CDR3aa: CASNGRGSITDTQYF

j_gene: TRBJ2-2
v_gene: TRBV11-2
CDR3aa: CASSLQREVLFF

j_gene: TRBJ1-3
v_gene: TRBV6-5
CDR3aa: CASSYRGLGNTIYF

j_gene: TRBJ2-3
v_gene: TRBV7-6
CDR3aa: CASSRRQQDGTQYF

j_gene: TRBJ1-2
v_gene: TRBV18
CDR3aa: CASSPSPGQRSNYGYTF

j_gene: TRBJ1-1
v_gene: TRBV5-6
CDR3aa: CASSLNWAIDGIATEAFF

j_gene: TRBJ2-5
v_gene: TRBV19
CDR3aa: CASSMVQSRETQYF

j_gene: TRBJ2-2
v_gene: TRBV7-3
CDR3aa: CASSPRQGAGSGELFF

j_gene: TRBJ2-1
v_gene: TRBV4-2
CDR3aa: CASSQDLRGSGANEQFF

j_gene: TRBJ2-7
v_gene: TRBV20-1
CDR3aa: CSASSGRAYEQYF

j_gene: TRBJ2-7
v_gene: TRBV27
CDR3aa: CASSLGATYEQYF

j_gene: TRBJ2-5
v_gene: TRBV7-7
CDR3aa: CASSWGTHSPGETQYF

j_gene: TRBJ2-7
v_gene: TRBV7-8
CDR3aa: CASSFTTGTSTPYEQYF

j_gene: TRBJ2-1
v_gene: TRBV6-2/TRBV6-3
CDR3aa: CASSYQTGSSYNEQFF

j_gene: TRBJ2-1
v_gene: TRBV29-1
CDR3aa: CSQVIRGYNEQFF

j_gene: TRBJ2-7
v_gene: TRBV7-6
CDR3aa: CASSSGQNFSYEQYF

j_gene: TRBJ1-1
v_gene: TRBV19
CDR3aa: CASRRDYAEAFF

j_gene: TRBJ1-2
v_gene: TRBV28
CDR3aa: CASGTTRGYTF

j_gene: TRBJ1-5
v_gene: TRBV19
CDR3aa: CASSTDRGRNQPQHF

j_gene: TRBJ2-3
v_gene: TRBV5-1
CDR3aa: CASSNSGTLTDTQYF